A selection of T cell receptor beta chains follows, all from one sample in a study of shared clonotypes between healthy human individuals. Here immunoSEQ multiplex PCR was the method, and the copy in TCRdb shows in-frame clones only, minus some. Of a few hundred thousand clones in the sample, approximately 65% are singletons; the top ten hold 11%. Sequenced sample: memory CD4+ T cells sorted from blood. The origin of the receptors is a man aged 30-40 years in good health. CDR3s include the opening cysteine and the closing phenylalanine or tryptophan. The order of the fields is J gene, clone size, V gene, D gene, CDR3 DNA, CDR3 protein. A D gene is named only where the DNA matches it firmly. The listing skips clone size in some rows; elsewhere it reads once, few, many or a size class.

TRBJ2-1 . TRBV30 TRBD2 TGTGCCTGGAGTCCCCGGGGGCTAGCGGGAGTAACTGAGCAGTTCTTC CAWSPRGLAGVTEQFF
TRBJ2-2 . TRBV7-9 TRBD1 TGTGCCAGCAGCCCCCGGACAGGGGGACTCACCGGGGAGCTGTTTTTT CASSPRTGGLTGELFF
TRBJ1-3 . TRBV15 . TGTGCCACCAGCCGGGGCCGGACGGTCTCTGGAAACACCATATATTTT CATSRGRTVSGNTIYF
TRBJ2-3 many TRBV5-4 TRBD2 TGTGCCAGCAGCCTCCGGACTAGCGGGAGGGAGGATACGCAGTATTTT CASSLRTSGREDTQYF
TRBJ2-2 . TRBV5-1 TRBD2 TGCGCCAGCAGCTTGGCGACTAGCGTAGCCGGGGAGCTGTTTTTT CASSLATSVAGELFF
TRBJ2-7 . TRBV5-1 . TGCGCCAGCAGCACCACAACCGGGATTAATGAGGCAGAGCAGTACTTC CASSTTTGINEAEQYF
TRBJ2-3 . TRBV28 . TGTGCCAGCAGTTTCACAGATACGCAGTATTTT CASSFTDTQYF
TRBJ1-3 few TRBV7-9 . TGTGCCAGCAGCTCGGGGACGGACAGCATAAACACCATATATTTT CASSSGTDSINTIYF
TRBJ2-1 . TRBV10-3 TRBD1 TGTGCCATCAGTACGGGACAGGGGGCTTATGAGCAGTTCTTC CAISTGQGAYEQFF
TRBJ2-3 few TRBV9 . TGTGCCAGCAGCGTAGCCTCCACGAGGGCAGATACGCAGTATTTT CASSVASTRADTQYF
TRBJ2-1 . TRBV7-2 . TGTGCCAGCAGCTTAAGTGCGAGCTCCTACAATGAGCAGTTCTTC CASSLSASSYNEQFF
TRBJ2-1 . TRBV27 TRBD2 TGTGCCAGCAGCCGACGACTAGCGGAACTCGTTAACAATGAGCAGTTCTTC CASSRRLAELVNNEQFF
TRBJ1-5 few TRBV4-2 . TGTGCCAGCAGCCAAGGTAACAGGGAGAGACAGCCCCAGCATTTT CASSQGNRERQPQHF
TRBJ2-7 . TRBV6-1 . TGTGCCAGCAGTCAAGGAGGGGAGCAGTACTTC CASSQGGEQYF
TRBJ1-2 few TRBV18 TRBD1 TGTGCCAGCTCACTACTACAGGGGAGCCAACCGTCTTACTATGGCTACACCTTC CASSLLQGSQPSYYGYTF
TRBJ2-7 . TRBV7-2 . TGTGCCAGCAGCTACTCTAGCAGCTACGAGCAGTACTTC CASSYSSSYEQYF
TRBJ2-7 . TRBV6-1 . TGTGCCAGCAGTACCCTGGACCCCTGGACCTACGAGCAGTACTTC CASSTLDPWTYEQYF
TRBJ2-7 . TRBV5-4 . TGTGCCAGCAGCGCATCGGGCGATTCCTACGAGCAGTACTTC CASSASGDSYEQYF
TRBJ1-1 few TRBV18 . TGTGCCAGCTCACCCGCCCACAAGGTCGCTGAAGCTTTCTTT CASSPAHKVAEAFF
TRBJ2-1 . TRBV19 TRBD2 TGTGCCAGTAGTATACTAGCGGGAGAATTCGATGAGCAGTTCTTC CASSILAGEFDEQFF
TRBJ2-1 few TRBV29-1 . TGCAGCGTTGAATTCGGGAGCTCCTACAATGAGCAGTTCTTC CSVEFGSSYNEQFF
TRBJ1-5 . TRBV7-9 . TGTGCCAGCAGCTTGGGAGGGAGGAGTGGATCCAGCAATCAGCCCCAGCATTTT CASSLGGRSGSSNQPQHF
TRBJ2-5 few TRBV27 TRBD2 TGTGCCAGCAGCTCCGGGACTAGCGGGAGTTGGGGTCGAGAGACCCAGTACTTC CASSSGTSGSWGRETQYF
TRBJ1-2 few TRBV19 . TGTGCCAGCACCGATAAGTTCTATGGCTACACCTTC CASTDKFYGYTF
TRBJ2-2 . TRBV7-7 . TGTGCTAGCAGCTTACAGGGCGCCGGGGAGCTGTTTTTT CASSLQGAGELFF
TRBJ2-5 . TRBV7-3 TRBD2 TGTGCCAGCAGCCGGAGGGAGGGAGAGACCCAGTACTTC CASSRREGETQYF
TRBJ2-1 . TRBV6-4 . TGTGCCAGCAGTGACCCGAACCCTGGCGGGACCACCGAGCAGTTCTTC CASSDPNPGGTTEQFF
TRBJ1-1 once TRBV29-1 . TGCAGCGGTTGTTGGGCCACTGAAGCTTTCTTT CSGCWATEAFF
TRBJ2-1 few TRBV6-4 . TGTGCCAGCAGTTGGTCGGGAAACAATGAGCAGTTCTTC CASSWSGNNEQFF
TRBJ2-1 . TRBV23-1 . TGCGCCAGCAGTCTTGGTGGTGAGCAGTTCTTC CASSLGGEQFF
TRBJ2-1 . TRBV9 . TGTGCCAGCAGCGTAGCTGGGGAACCCTACAATGAGCAGTTCTTC CASSVAGEPYNEQFF
TRBJ2-7 . TRBV5-5 . TGTGCCAGCAGCGTGATACCCGGACTCGAGCAGTACTTC CASSVIPGLEQYF
TRBJ2-7 . TRBV9 . TGTGCCAGCAGCGTAAATGACGGGGTGGGACCGGCTTCCTACGAGCAGTACTTC CASSVNDGVGPASYEQYF
TRBJ2-1 . TRBV7-7 . TGTGCCAGCAGCCCGAAGCGGACATGGAATGAGCAGTTCTTC CASSPKRTWNEQFF
TRBJ2-2 few TRBV12-5 TRBD1 TGTGCTAGTGGTCCAGGACAGGGGAGTCAGGACACCGGGGAGCTGTTTTTT CASGPGQGSQDTGELFF
TRBJ2-5 . TRBV27 TRBD2 TGTGCCAGCAGTTTATATCCAGCGGGAGTTCAAGAGACCCAGTACTTC CASSLYPAGVQETQYF
TRBJ2-1 few TRBV5-4 . TGTGCCAGCAGACCAAGGGGGGCCTGGAATGAGCAGTTCTTC CASRPRGAWNEQFF
TRBJ2-7 . TRBV2 TRBD1 TGTGCCAGCAACCCGGGACAGGTAGTGGAGCAGTACTTC CASNPGQVVEQYF
TRBJ1-2 . TRBV19 . TGTGCCAGTAGTATTATTTCGACTTTTTATGGCTACACCTTC CASSIISTFYGYTF
TRBJ1-2 . TRBV5-1 . TGCGCCAGCAGCTTTGGGTTGGGGAAAGGCTATGGCTACACCTTC CASSFGLGKGYGYTF